The rows below give T cell receptor beta chains drawn from one sample of a study of beta chain features in type 1 diabetes. Sequenced by immunoSEQ multiplex PCR; TCRdb stores in-frame clones only, minus some. The top ten clones hold 0.035% to 0.055% of a sample with some 360,000 clones, around 19% of them seen once. The sequenced sample consisted of naive CD4+ T cells from blood. The source of these receptors is a young woman in good health. Each CDR3 is given with its conserved first and last residue. D genes are given only for firm matches. Size values are once, few and many counts, or a class for expanded clones, and some rows have none.

v_call,j_call,clone_size,d_call,cdr3_nt,cdr3_aa
TRBV2,TRBJ2-2,few,-,TGTGCCAGCAGACCCTACGATCCCGGGGAGCTGTTTTTT,CASRPYDPGELFF
TRBV2,TRBJ1-1,few,-,TGTGCCAGCACCGAGGGTGACACTGAAGCTTTCTTT,CASTEGDTEAFF
TRBV27,TRBJ2-1,-,-,TGTGCCAGCACCAGGGCGGGGGCTAGCTCCTACAATGAGCAGTTCTTC,CASTRAGASSYNEQFF
TRBV7-2,TRBJ2-5,-,-,TGTGCCAGCAGCATGGGAAGAGGAGGAGAGACCCAGTACTTC,CASSMGRGGETQYF
TRBV27,TRBJ2-7,-,-,TGTGCCAGCACCAAAGAAGCCCGCGAGCAGTACTTC,CASTKEAREQYF
TRBV13,TRBJ2-7,few,-,TGTGCCAGCAGCCCGCCTCGGGATAGCGGACCCTACGAGCAGTACTTC,CASSPPRDSGPYEQYF
TRBV7-9,TRBJ2-2,-,-,TGTGCCAGCAGCTTAGTGTCGTGGGAGGACACCGGGGAGCTGTTTTTT,CASSLVSWEDTGELFF
TRBV30,TRBJ1-1,-,TRBD1,TGTGCCTGGAGTGATCTCGCAGGGGGAAATACTGAAGCTTTCTTT,CAWSDLAGGNTEAFF
TRBV7-2,TRBJ2-7,few,TRBD2,TGTGCCAGCGGTACTAGCGCCCCTAGTACCGAGCAGTACTTC,CASGTSAPSTEQYF
TRBV4-3,TRBJ2-7,-,TRBD1,TGCGCCAGCAGCCCGCTCGGGACAGGGGGCTACGAGCAGTACTTC,CASSPLGTGGYEQYF
TRBV29-1,TRBJ2-1,few,TRBD2,TGCAGCGTTGGGTGGACTAGCGGGTACAATGAGCAGTTCTTC,CSVGWTSGYNEQFF
TRBV7-2,TRBJ2-2,few,-,TGTGCCAGCAGCTTAGACAGTATCACCGGGGAGCTGTTTTTT,CASSLDSITGELFF
TRBV7-2,TRBJ2-7,-,-,TGTGCCAGCAGCCCTGAGGACATCTACGAGCAGTACTTC,CASSPEDIYEQYF
TRBV29-1,TRBJ1-1,few,-,TGCAGCGTTGGTACAGGGAAGGGGAACACTGAAGCTTTCTTT,CSVGTGKGNTEAFF
TRBV2,TRBJ2-7,-,-,TGTGCCAGACACTACGAGCAGTACTTC,CARHYEQYF
TRBV2,TRBJ2-2,-,TRBD2,TGTGCCAGCAGGGCTAGCGGGAACACCGGGGAGCTGTTTTTT,CASRASGNTGELFF